The clone carrying this T cell receptor beta chain was counted ten times or more. The sample originates from a study of T-cell memory formation after mild COVID-19. Libraries for TCRalpha and TCRbeta carried sample barcodes and unique molecular identifiers via 5'RACE. TCRdb redid the calling of the 5' RACE reads with MiXCR, one entry per CDR3 protein. The sample has under 40,000 distinct CDR3 sequences, less than 8% seen once. Sequenced material: PBMCs or a T cell subset sorted from them (not recorded which). The receptor's source is an adult who had mild COVID-19 (a few samples of this study predate the infection). Cell type and time point are not known.

The CDR3 loop reads CASSGRDYTDTQYF. The CDR3 DNA sequence: TGTGCCAGCAGTGGTAGGGACTACACAGATACGCAGTATTTT. The gene calls are TRBV12-3 or TRBV12-4 and TRBJ2-3, with 7 bases that match TRBD2. The J segment lost 2 bases and the V segment lost 5 bases, leaving 4 bases of the junction unmatched. The CDR3 length is 14 residues.